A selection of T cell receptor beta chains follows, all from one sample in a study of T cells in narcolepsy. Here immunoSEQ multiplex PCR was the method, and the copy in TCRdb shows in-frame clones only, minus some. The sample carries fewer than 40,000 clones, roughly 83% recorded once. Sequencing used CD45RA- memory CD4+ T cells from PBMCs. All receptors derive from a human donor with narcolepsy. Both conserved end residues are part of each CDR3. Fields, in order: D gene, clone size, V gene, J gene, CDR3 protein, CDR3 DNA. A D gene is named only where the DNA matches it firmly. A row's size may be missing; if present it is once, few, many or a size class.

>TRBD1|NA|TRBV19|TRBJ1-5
CASRFDRGANQPQHF
TGTGCCAGTAGGTTTGACAGGGGGGCCAATCAGCCCCAGCATTTT
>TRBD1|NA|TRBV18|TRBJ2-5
CASSPLLLRGPQETQYF
TGTGCCAGCTCACCCCTCTTATTGAGGGGGCCCCAAGAGACCCAGTACTTC
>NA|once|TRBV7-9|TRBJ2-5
CASSLSGQETQYF
TGTGCCAGCAGCTTATCGGGCCAAGAGACCCAGTACTTC
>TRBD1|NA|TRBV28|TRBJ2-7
CASSLARAGGSYEQYF
TGTGCCAGCAGTTTAGCGAGGGCAGGGGGCTCCTACGAGCAGTACTTC
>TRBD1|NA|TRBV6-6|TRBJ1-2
CASSAGDRVSDGYTF
TGTGCCAGCAGTGCCGGAGACAGGGTGTCAGATGGCTACACCTTC
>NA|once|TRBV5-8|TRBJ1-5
CASSLEQGHQPQHF
TGTGCCAGCAGCTTAGAACAGGGACATCAGCCCCAGCATTTT
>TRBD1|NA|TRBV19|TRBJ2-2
CASKDFLTGLQTGELFF
TGTGCCAGTAAGGACTTCCTGACAGGGTTGCAGACCGGGGAGCTGTTTTTT
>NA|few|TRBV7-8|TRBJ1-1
CASSLAAVNTEAFF
TGTGCCAGCAGCTTAGCGGCAGTGAACACTGAAGCTTTCTTT
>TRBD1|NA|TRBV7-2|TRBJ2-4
CASSYGQGGKNIQYF
TGTGCCAGCAGCTACGGACAGGGAGGCAAAAACATTCAGTACTTC
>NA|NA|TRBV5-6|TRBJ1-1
CASSLDSEAFF
TGTGCCAGCAGCTTGGACAGTGAAGCTTTCTTT
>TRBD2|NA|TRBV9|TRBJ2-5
CASSVAGTSGRETQYF
TGTGCCAGCAGCGTAGCCGGGACTAGCGGGAGAGAGACCCAGTACTTC
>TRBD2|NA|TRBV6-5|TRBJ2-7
CASSSRLAVAYEQYF
TGTGCCAGCAGTTCCAGACTAGCGGTCGCCTACGAGCAGTACTTC
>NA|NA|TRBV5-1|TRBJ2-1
CASSQGAAPNEQFF
TGCGCCAGCAGCCAGGGTGCAGCGCCCAATGAGCAGTTCTTC
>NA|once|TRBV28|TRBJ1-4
CASSTGWGIGANEKLFF
TGTGCCAGCAGTACAGGGTGGGGTATCGGGGCTAATGAAAAACTGTTTTTT
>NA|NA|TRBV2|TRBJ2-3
CASSPRATDTQYF
TGTGCCAGCAGCCCGCGAGCCACAGATACGCAGTATTTT
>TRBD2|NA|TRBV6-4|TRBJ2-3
CASSEAGTSADTQYF
TGTGCCAGCAGTGAGGCCGGGACTAGCGCAGATACGCAGTATTTT
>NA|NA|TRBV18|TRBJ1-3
CASSPSAGNSGNTIYF
TGTGCCAGCTCACCGAGCGCAGGGAACTCTGGAAACACCATATATTTT
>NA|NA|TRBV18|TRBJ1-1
CASSPSENTEAFF
TGTGCCAGCTCACCGAGCGAGAACACTGAAGCTTTCTTT
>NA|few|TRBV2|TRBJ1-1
CASSEGRVNTEAFF
TGTGCCAGCAGTGAAGGAAGGGTAAACACTGAAGCTTTCTTT
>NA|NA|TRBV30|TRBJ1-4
CAQGRTNEKLFF
TGTGCCCAGGGACGGACTAATGAAAAACTGTTTTTT
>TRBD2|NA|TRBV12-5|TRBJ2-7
CASGTGGGSYEQYF
TGTGCTAGTGGAACGGGAGGTGGATCCTACGAGCAGTACTTC
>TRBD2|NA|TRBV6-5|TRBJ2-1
CASRAWREANNEQFF
TGTGCCAGCAGAGCCTGGCGGGAGGCAAACAATGAGCAGTTCTTC
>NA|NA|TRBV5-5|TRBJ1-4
CASSFGGGYEKLFF
TGTGCCAGCAGCTTTGGGGGTGGTTATGAAAAACTGTTTTTT
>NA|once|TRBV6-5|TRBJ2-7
CASTREGRGAYEQYF
TGTGCCAGCACCAGGGAAGGAAGGGGCGCTTACGAGCAGTACTTC
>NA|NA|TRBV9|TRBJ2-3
CASSVDSRDTQYF
TGTGCCAGCAGCGTAGATAGCCGGGATACGCAGTATTTT
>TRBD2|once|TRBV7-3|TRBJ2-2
CASSLNFLAGVGTGELFF
TGTGCCAGCAGCTTAAACTTCCTAGCGGGAGTGGGTACCGGGGAGCTGTTTTTT
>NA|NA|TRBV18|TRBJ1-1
CASSPSRMNTEAFF
TGTGCCAGCTCACCGAGCAGGATGAACACTGAAGCTTTCTTT
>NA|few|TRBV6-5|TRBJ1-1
CASTVQTVNTEAFF
TGTGCCAGCACCGTCCAGACTGTGAACACTGAAGCTTTCTTT
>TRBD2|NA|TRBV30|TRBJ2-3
CAFGLAGGSGTQYF
TGTGCCTTTGGACTAGCGGGAGGCTCAGGGACGCAGTATTTT
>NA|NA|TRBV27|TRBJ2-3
CASGVFRNTQYF
TGTGCCAGCGGTGTGTTCCGGAATACGCAGTATTTT
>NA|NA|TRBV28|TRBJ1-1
CATRGTPEAFF
TGTGCCACCCGGGGTACGCCTGAAGCTTTCTTT
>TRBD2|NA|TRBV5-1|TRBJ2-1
CASSGGLAGPNEQFF
TGCGCCAGCAGCGGGGGACTAGCGGGACCCAATGAGCAGTTCTTC
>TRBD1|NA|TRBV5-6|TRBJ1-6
CASSFDRGNSPLHF
TGTGCCAGCAGCTTTGACAGGGGTAATTCACCCCTCCACTTT
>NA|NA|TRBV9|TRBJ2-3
CASSVRATDTQYF
TGTGCCAGCAGCGTAAGAGCAACAGATACGCAGTATTTT
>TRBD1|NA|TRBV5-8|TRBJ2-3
CASSLASLQGGTDTQYF
TGTGCCAGCAGCTTGGCCTCGTTACAGGGGGGCACAGATACGCAGTATTTT
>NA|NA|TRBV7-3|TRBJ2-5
CASSLDRTGVGKQYF
TGTGCCAGCAGCTTAGATAGGACGGGAGTTGGGAAGCAGTACTTC
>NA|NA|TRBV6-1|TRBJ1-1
CASSPDVTEAFF
TGTGCCAGCAGTCCGGACGTTACTGAAGCTTTCTTT
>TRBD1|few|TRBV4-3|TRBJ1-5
CASSQPTGGSNQPQHF
TGCGCCAGCAGCCAACCTACAGGGGGCAGCAATCAGCCCCAGCATTTT
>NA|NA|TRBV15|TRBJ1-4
CATSRDYLGGEKLFF
TGTGCCACCAGCAGAGATTATTTGGGGGGTGAAAAACTGTTTTTT
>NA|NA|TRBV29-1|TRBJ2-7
CSALEVGDEQYF
TGCAGCGCCCTGGAGGTGGGGGACGAGCAGTACTTC
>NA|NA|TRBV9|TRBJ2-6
CASTPTRGANVLTF
TGTGCCAGCACCCCGACGCGAGGGGCCAACGTCCTGACTTTC
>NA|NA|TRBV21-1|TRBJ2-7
CASSGTDSYEQYF
TGTGCCAGCAGCGGGACGGACTCCTACGAGCAGTACTTC
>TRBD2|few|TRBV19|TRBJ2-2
CASSPQLAGWGTGELFF
TGTGCCAGTAGTCCCCAACTAGCGGGATGGGGCACCGGGGAGCTGTTTTTT
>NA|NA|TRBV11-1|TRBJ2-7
CASSLAPAAAYEQYF
TGTGCCAGCAGCTTAGCACCAGCGGCAGCCTACGAGCAGTACTTC
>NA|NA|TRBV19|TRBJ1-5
CASSITGDNQPQHF
TGTGCCAGTAGTATTACGGGGGACAATCAGCCCCAGCACTTT
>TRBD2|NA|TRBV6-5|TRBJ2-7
CASSPGLAGVTEQYF
TGTGCCAGCAGCCCGGGGCTAGCGGGAGTAACCGAGCAGTACTTC
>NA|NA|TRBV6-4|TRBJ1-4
CASSLPQIRQDNEKLFF
TGTGCCAGCAGTCTCCCACAGATCCGACAGGACAATGAAAAACTGTTTTTT
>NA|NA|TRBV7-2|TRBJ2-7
CASSHRQAHEQYF
TGTGCCAGCAGCCACCGACAGGCCCACGAGCAGTACTTC
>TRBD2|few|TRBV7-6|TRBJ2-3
CASSLAFGGVTQYF
TGTGCCAGCAGCCTCGCGTTTGGGGGGGTTACGCAGTATTTT
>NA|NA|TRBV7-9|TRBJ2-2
CASSLWEANTGELFF
TGTGCCAGCAGCTTATGGGAGGCGAACACCGGGGAGCTGTTTTTT
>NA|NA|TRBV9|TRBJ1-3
CASSPLGGSGNTIYF
TGTGCCAGCAGCCCCCTGGGGGGCTCTGGAAACACCATATATTTT
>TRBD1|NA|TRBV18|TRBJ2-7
CASSRSTGGYEQYF
TGTGCCAGCTCACGTTCGACAGGGGGCTACGAGCAGTACTTC
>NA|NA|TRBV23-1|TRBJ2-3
CASSRSPVKASTDTQYF
TGCGCCAGCAGCCGAAGCCCCGTCAAGGCTAGCACAGATACGCAGTATTTT
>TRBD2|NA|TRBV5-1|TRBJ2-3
CASSLLTSGSADTQYF
TGCGCCAGCAGCTTGTTGACTAGCGGGAGCGCAGATACGCAGTATTTT
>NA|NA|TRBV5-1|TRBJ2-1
CASSPAREGNEQFF
TGCGCCAGCAGCCCAGCCCGAGAAGGCAATGAGCAGTTCTTC